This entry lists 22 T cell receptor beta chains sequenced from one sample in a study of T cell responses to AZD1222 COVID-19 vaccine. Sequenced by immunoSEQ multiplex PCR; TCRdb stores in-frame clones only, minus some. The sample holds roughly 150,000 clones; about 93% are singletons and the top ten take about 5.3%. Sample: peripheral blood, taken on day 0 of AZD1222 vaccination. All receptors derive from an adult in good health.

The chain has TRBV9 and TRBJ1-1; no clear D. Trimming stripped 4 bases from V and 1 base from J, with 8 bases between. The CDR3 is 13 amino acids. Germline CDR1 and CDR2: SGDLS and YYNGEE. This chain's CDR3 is CASSNNRNTEAFF. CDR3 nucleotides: TGTGCCAGCAGCAATAACAGGAACACTGAAGCTTTCTTT.

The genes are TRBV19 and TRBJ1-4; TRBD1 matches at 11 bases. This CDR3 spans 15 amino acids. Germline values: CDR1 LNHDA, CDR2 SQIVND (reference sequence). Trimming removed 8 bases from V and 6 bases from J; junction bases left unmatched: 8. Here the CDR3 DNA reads TGTGCCAGTTCCCGTGGGACAGGGGGATATGAAAAACTGTTTTTT. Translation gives CASSRGTGGYEKLFF.

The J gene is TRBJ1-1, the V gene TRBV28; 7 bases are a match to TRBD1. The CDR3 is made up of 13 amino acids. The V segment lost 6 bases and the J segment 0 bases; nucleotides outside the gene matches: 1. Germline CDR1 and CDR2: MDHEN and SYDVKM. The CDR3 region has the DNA TGTGCCAGCAGGGGACAGATGAACACTGAAGCTTTCTTT. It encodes CASRGQMNTEAFF.

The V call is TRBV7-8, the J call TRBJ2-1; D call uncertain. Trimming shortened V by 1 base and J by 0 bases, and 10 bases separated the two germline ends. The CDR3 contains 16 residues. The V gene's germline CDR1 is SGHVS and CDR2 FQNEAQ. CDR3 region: CASSLDGLISYNEQFF. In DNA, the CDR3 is TGTGCCAGCAGCTTAGACGGATTAATCTCCTACAATGAGCAGTTCTTC. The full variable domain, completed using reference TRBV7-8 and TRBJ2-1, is GAGVSQSPRYKVAKRGQDVALRCDPISGHVSLFWYQQALGQGPEFLTYFQNEAQLDKSGLPSDRFFAERPEGSVSTLKIQRTQQEDSAVYLCASSLDGLISYNEQFFGPGTRLTVL.

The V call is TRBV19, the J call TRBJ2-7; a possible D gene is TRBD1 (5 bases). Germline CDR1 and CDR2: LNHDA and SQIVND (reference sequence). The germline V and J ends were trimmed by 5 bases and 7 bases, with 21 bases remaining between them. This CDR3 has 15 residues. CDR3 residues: CASSATAQTSIEQYF. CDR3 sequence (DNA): TGTGCCAGTAGTGCGACAGCTCAAACTTCTATAGAGCAGTACTTC.

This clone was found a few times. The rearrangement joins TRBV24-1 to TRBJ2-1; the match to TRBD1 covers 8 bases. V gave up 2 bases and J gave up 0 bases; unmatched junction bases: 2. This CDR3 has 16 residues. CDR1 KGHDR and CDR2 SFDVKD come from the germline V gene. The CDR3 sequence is CATSDSGTGSYNEQFF. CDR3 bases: TGTGCCACCAGTGATTCCGGGACAGGCTCCTACAATGAGCAGTTCTTC.

CDR3 DNA sequence: TGTGCCAGCAGCCCTGACAGGGGGAGGAATCAGCCCCAGCATTTT. Translated: CASSPDRGRNQPQHF. The rearrangement uses TRBV7-9 and TRBJ1-5; 9 positions match TRBD1. Germline V gene sequence: CDR1 SEHNR, CDR2 FQNEAQ (reference sequence). CDR3 length: 15 amino acids. Trimming took 5 bases from V and 4 from J; bases not matched to a gene: 6.

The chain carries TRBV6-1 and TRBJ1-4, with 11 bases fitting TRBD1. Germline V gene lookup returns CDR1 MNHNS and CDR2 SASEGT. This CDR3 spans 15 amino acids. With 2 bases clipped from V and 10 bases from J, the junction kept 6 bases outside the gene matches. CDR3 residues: CASSELGTGGGKLFF. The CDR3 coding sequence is TGTGCCAGCAGTGAACTAGGGACAGGGGGAGGAAAACTGTTTTTT.

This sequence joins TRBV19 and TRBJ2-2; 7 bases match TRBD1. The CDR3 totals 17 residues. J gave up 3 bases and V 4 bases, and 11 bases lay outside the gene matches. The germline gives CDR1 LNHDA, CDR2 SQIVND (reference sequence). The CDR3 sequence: CASSTIGGFADTGELFF. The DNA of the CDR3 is TGTGCCAGTAGTACTATAGGGGGCTTTGCCGACACCGGGGAGCTGTTTTTT. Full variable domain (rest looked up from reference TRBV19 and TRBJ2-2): DGGITQSPKYLFRKEGQNVTLSCEQNLNHDAMYWYRQDPGQGLRLIYYSQIVNDFQKGDIAEGYSVSREKKESFPLTVTSAQKNPTAFYLCASSTIGGFADTGELFFGEGSRLTVL.

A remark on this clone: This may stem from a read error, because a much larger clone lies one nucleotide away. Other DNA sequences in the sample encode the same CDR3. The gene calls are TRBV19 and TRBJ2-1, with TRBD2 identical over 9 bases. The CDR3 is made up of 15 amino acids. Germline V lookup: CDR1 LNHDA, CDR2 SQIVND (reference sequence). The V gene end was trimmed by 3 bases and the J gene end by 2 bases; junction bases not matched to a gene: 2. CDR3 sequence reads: CASSIVAGAYNEQFF. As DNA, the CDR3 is TGTGCCAGTAGTATTGTAGCGGGAGCCTACAATGAGCAGTTCTTC.

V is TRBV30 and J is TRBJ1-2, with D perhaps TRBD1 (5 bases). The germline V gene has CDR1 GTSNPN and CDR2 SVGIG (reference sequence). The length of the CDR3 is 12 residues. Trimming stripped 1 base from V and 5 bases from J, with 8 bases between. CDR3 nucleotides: TGTGCCTGGAGTGGGGACTTATATGGCTACACCTTC. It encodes CAWSGDLYGYTF.

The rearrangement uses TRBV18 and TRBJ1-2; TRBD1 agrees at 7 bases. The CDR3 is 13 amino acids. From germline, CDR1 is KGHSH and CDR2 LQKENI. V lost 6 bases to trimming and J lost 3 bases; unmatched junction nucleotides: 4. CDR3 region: CASSLDRDYGYTF. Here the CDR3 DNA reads TGTGCCAGCTCCCTCGACAGGGACTATGGCTACACCTTC.

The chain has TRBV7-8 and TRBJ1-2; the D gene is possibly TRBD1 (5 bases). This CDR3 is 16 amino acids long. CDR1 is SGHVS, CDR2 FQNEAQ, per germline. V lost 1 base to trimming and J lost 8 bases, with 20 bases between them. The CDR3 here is CASSLVTGLSSVGYTF. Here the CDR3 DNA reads TGTGCCAGCAGCTTAGTTACGGGACTTTCCTCAGTAGGCTACACCTTC.

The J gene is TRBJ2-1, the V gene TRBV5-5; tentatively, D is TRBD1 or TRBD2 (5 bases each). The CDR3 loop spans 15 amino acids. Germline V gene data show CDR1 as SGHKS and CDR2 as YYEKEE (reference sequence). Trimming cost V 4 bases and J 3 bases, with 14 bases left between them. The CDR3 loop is CASSTGPSYYNEQFF. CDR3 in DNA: TGTGCCAGCAGCACGGGACCGAGTTACTACAATGAGCAGTTCTTC.

CDR3 nucleotides: TGTGCCAACCGACACAGGGGACTGTCAACCGGGGGAGGCGACACTGAAGCTTTCTTT. This sequence encodes CANRHRGLSTGGGDTEAFF. This chain uses TRBV7-9 with TRBJ1-1, with 7 bases identical to TRBD1. The CDR3 sequence is 19 residues long. Germline-derived CDR1 and CDR2 are SEHNR and FQNEAQ (reference sequence). J gave up 3 bases and V 10 bases, and 26 bases lay outside the gene matches.

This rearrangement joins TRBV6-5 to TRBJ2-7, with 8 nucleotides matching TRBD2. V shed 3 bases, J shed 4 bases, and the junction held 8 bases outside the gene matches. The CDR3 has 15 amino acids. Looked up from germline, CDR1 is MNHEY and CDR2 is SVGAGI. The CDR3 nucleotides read TGTGCCAGCAGTTATAGCCTAGCGGGCCCTTACGAGCAGTACTTC. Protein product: CASSYSLAGPYEQYF.

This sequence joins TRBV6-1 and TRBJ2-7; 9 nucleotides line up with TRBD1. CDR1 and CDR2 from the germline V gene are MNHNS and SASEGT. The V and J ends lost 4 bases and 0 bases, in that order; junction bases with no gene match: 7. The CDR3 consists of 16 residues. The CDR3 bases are TGTGCCAGCAGTGGTCCCGGGACAGGGAGCTCCTACGAGCAGTACTTC. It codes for CASSGPGTGSSYEQYF.

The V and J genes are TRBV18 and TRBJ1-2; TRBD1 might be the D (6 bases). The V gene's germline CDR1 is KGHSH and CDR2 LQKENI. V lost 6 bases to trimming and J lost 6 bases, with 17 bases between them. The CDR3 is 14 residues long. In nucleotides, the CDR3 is TGTGCCAGCTCTCACAGCCGGGACACAGATGGCTACACCTTC. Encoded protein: CASSHSRDTDGYTF.

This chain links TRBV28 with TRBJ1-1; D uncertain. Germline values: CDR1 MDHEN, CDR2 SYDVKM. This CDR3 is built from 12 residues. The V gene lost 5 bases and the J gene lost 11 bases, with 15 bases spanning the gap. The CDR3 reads CASSPPVSEAFF. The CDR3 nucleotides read TGTGCCAGCAGTCCCCCGGTTTCCGAGGCTTTCTTT. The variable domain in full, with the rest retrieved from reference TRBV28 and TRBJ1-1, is DVKVTQSSRYLVKRTGEKVFLECVQDMDHENMFWYRQDPGLGLRLIYFSYDVKMKEKGDIPEGYSVSREKKERFSLILESASTNQTSMYLCASSPPVSEAFFGQGTRLTVV.

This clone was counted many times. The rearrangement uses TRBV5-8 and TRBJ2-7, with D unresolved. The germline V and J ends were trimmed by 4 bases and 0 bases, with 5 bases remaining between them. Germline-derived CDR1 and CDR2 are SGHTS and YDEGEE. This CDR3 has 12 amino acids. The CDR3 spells CASSLLSYEQYF. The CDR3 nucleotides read TGTGCCAGCAGCCTTCTCTCCTACGAGCAGTACTTC. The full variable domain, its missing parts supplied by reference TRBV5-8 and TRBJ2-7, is EAGVTQSPTHLIKTRGQQATLRCSPISGHTSVYWYQQALGLGLQFLLWYDEGEERNRGNFPPRFSGRQFPNYSSELNVNALELEDSALYLCASSLLSYEQYFGPGTRLTVT.

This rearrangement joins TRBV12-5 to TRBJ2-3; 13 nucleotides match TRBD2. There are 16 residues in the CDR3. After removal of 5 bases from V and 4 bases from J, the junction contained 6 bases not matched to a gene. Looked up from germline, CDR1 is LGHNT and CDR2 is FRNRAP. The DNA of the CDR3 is TGTGCTAGTGGTCAAGGGACTAGCGGGAATGCAGATACGCAGTATTTT. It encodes CASGQGTSGNADTQYF.

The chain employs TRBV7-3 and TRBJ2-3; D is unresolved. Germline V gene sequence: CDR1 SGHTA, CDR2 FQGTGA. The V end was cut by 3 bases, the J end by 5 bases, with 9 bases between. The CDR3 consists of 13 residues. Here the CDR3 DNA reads TGTGCCAGCAGCTTGACCTTAGGAGATACGCAGTATTTT. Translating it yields CASSLTLGDTQYF. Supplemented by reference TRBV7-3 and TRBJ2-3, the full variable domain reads GAGVSQTPSNKVTEKGKYVELRCDPISGHTALYWYRQSLGQGPEFLIYFQGTGAADDSGLPNDRFFAVRPEGSVSTLKIQRTERGDSAVYLCASSLTLGDTQYFGPGTRLTVL.